What follows describes a single T cell receptor (beta chain). Its specificity is unknown. The record originates from a study of T cell responses to AZD1222 COVID-19 vaccine. Broader study findings: It was only after the peak T cell response that any repertoires were sampled. It should be noted that donors were predominantly white British and more often female, and clonal diversity was possibly underestimated.

Generated by immunoSEQ multiplex PCR, the TCRdb table keeps only in-frame clones and is missing some. The table lists some 120,000 clones, about 93% of them singletons, with 4% to 5% in the top ten. This TCR came from an adult who received the MenACWY meningococcal vaccine as a control. The starting material was peripheral blood, obtained 28 days after the second dose of the MenACWY control vaccine.

CDR3 residues: CASSDPGGSTDTQYF. For the CDR3, the DNA is TGTGCCAGCAGTGATCCGGGGGGTAGTACAGATACGCAGTATTTT. The chain is built from TRBV2 and TRBJ2-3; 7 positions agree with TRBD2. The CDR3 covers 15 residues. With V trimmed by 3 bases and J by 3 bases, 6 bases remained unmatched. Germline CDR1 SNHLY, CDR2 FYNNEI.